These T cell receptor beta chains were read from a single sample in a study of T-cell memory formation after mild COVID-19. TCRdb reanalysed the 5' RACE reads using MiXCR and keeps one entry per CDR3 protein. The sample has some 190,000 distinct CDR3 sequences, under 20% seen once. The sequencing sample was made of PBMCs or a T cell subset sorted from them (not recorded which). Source of these receptors: an adult woman who had mild COVID-19 (a few samples of this study predate the infection). Cell type and time point are not known. CDR3s include the opening cysteine and the closing phenylalanine or tryptophan. The order of the fields is V gene, J gene, CDR3 length, CDR3 protein.

>TRBV20-1|TRBJ1-5|13
CSARTDSNQPQHF
>TRBV6-6|TRBJ2-7|13
CASRPTATIEQYF
>TRBV4-1|TRBJ2-7|14
CASSQGQQIYEQYF
>TRBV29-1|TRBJ1-5|13
CSVGRGSDQPQHF
>TRBV21-1|TRBJ1-2|22
CASSKMVPNGSRGHEVDYGYTF
>TRBV7-9|TRBJ2-1|16
CASSQVIPLSPNEQFF
>TRBV30|TRBJ1-6|13
CAWSNVPNSPLHF
>TRBV4-3|TRBJ2-4|17
CASSQDLARDSKNIQYF
>TRBV20-1|TRBJ2-5|11
CSALSVETQYF
>TRBV29-1|TRBJ2-3|12
CSLTGSTDTQYF
>TRBV20-1|TRBJ1-1|13
CSAPDRLGTEAFF
>TRBV24-1|TRBJ2-5|15
CATSDLRQDQETQYF
>TRBV7-9|TRBJ1-5|12
CASSSSGAQVHF
>TRBV2|TRBJ1-6|15
CASLSQGTLGSPLHF
>TRBV4-1|TRBJ2-3|19
CASSQSWAPGWEGTDTQYF
>TRBV9|TRBJ2-5|15
CASSSGGRDGETQYF
>TRBV7-2|TRBJ1-2|16
CASSLRVDPANYGYTF
>TRBV13|TRBJ1-1|13
CASSLLGVREAFF